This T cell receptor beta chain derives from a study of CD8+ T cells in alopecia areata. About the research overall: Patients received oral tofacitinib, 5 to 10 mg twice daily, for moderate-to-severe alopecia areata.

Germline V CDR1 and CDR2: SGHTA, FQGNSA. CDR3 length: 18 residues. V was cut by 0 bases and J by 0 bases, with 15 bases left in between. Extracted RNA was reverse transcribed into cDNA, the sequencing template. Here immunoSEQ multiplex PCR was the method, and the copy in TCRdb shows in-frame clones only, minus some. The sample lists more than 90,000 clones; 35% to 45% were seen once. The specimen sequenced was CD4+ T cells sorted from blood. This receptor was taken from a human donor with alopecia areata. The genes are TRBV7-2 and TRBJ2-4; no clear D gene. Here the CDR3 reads CASSLAGDPTLAKNIQYF. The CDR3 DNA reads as TGTGCCAGCAGCTTAGCTGGGGATCCCACCCTAGCCAAAAACATTCAGTACTTC.